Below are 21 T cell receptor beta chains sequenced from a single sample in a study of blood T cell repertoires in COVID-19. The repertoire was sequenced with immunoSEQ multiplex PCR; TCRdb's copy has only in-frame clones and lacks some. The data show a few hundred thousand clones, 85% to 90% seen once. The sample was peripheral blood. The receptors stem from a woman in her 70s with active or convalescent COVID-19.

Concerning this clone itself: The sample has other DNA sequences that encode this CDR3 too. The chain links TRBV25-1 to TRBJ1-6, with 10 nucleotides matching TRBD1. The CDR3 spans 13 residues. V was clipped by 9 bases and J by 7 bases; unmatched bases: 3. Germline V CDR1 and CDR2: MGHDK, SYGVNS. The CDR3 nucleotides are TGTGCCAGTAAGGGACAGGGGAATTCACCCCTCCACTTT. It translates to CASKGQGNSPLHF.

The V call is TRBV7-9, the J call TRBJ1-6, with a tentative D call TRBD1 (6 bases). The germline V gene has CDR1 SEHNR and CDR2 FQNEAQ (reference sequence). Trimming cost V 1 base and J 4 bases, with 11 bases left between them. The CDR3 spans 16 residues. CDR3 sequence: CASSLDGTSYNSPLHF. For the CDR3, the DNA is TGTGCCAGCAGCTTAGACGGGACAAGTTATAATTCACCCCTCCACTTT.

The CDR3 spells CASSLGGDRYNEQFF. Written as DNA, the CDR3 is TGTGCCAGCAGCTTAGGGGGGGACCGGTACAATGAGCAGTTCTTC. The chain couples TRBV11-2 to TRBJ2-1, with D perhaps TRBD2 (6 bases). Germline CDR1 and CDR2: SGHAT and FQNNGV. The V and J ends lost 1 base and 4 bases respectively, with 11 bases between them. The CDR3 is made up of 15 amino acids.

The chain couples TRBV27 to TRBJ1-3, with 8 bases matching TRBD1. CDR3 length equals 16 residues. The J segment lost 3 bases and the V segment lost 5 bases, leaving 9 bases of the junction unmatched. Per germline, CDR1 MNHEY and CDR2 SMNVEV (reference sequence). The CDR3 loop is CASSPGRTGGGNTIYF. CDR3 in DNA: TGTGCCAGCAGTCCCGGCAGAACAGGGGGTGGAAACACCATATATTTT.

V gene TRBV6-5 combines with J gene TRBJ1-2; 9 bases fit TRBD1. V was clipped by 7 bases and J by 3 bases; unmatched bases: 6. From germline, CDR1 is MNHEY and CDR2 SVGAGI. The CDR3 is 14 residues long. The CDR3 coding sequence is TGTGCCAGCACCCGGGACAGGGAGGACTATGGCTACACCTTC. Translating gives CASTRDREDYGYTF.

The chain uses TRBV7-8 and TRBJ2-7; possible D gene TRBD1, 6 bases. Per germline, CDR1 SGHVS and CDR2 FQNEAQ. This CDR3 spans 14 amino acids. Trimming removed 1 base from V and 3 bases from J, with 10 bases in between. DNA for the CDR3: TGTGCCAGCAGCTTAGGACAGGCGATCTACGAGCAGTACTTC. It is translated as CASSLGQAIYEQYF.

CDR3 loop: CASSETQAGGNSPLHF. The CDR3 DNA follows: TGTGCCAGCAGTGAAACCCAAGCAGGGGGCAACTCACCCCTCCACTTT. The chain is built from TRBV6-1 and TRBJ1-6; 8 positions match TRBD1. With V trimmed by 2 bases and J by 10 bases, 10 bases remained unmatched. CDR1 is MNHNS, CDR2 SASEGT, per germline. This CDR3 is 16 amino acids long.

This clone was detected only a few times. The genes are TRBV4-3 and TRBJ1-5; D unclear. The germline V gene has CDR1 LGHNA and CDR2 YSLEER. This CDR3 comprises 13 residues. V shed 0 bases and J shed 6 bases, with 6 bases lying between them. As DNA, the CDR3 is TGCGCCAGCAGCCAAGAAGCTTTTCAGCCCCAGCATTTT. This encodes CASSQEAFQPQHF.

CDR3 in DNA: TGTGCCAGCAGCTTGGCGGGGGGAATGAATGAGCAGTTCTTC. It yields the protein CASSLAGGMNEQFF. This chain connects TRBV5-4 to TRBJ2-1; 7 bases fit TRBD2. CDR1 is SGHNT, CDR2 YYREEE, per germline (reference sequence). The length of the CDR3 is 14 residues. The V gene end was trimmed by 0 bases and the J gene end by 7 bases; junction bases not matched to a gene: 4.

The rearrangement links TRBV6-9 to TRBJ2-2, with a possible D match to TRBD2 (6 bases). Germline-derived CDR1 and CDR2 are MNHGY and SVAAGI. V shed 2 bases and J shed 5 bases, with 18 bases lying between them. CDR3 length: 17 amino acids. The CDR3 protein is CASSYAPRGEETGELFF. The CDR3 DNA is TGTGCCAGCAGTTATGCCCCTAGAGGGGAGGAAACCGGGGAGCTGTTTTTT.

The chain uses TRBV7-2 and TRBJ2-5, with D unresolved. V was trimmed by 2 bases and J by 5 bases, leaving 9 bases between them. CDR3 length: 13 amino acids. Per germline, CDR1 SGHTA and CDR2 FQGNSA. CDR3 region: CASSLISRETQYF. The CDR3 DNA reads TGTGCCAGCAGCTTAATTTCGAGGGAGACCCAGTACTTC. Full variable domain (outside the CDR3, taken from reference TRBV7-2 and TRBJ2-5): GAGVSQSPSNKVTEKGKDVELRCDPISGHTALYWYRQSLGQGLEFLIYFQGNSAPDKSGLPSDRFSAERTGGSVSTLTIQRTQQEDSAVYLCASSLISRETQYFGPGTRLLVL.

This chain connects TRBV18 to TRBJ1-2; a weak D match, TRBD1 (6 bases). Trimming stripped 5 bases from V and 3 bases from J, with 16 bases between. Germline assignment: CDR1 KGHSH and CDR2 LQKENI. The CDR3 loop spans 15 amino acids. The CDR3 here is CASSSRDTSHYGYTF. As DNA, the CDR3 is TGTGCCAGCTCAAGTCGGGACACCAGTCACTATGGCTACACCTTC. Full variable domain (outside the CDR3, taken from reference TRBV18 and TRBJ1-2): NAGVMQNPRHLVRRRGQEARLRCSPMKGHSHVYWYRQLPEEGLKFMVYLQKENIIDESGMPKERFSAEFPKEGPSILRIQQVVRGDSAAYFCASSSRDTSHYGYTFGSGTRLTVV.

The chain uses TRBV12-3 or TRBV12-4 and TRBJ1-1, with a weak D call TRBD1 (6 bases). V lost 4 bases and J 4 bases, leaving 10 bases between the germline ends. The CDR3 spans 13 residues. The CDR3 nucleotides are TGTGCCAGCAGTTCAGGGGCCCCCACTGAAGCTTTCTTT. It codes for CASSSGAPTEAFF.

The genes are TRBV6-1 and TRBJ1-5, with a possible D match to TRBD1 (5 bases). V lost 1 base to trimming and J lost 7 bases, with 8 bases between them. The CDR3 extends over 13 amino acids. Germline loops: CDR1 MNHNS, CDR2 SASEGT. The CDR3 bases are TGTGCCAGCAGTGAAGACAGGAGACAGCCCCAGCATTTT. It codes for CASSEDRRQPQHF.

For the CDR3, the DNA is TGCAGCGTTGGAGGGGACAGGGTCTATGGCTACACCTTC. Its protein is CSVGGDRVYGYTF. The chain is built from TRBV29-1 and TRBJ1-2; 9 nucleotides line up with TRBD1. The CDR3 has 13 amino acids. Trimming took 4 bases from V and 4 from J; bases not matched to a gene: 4. Germline values: CDR1 SQVTM, CDR2 ANQGSEA.

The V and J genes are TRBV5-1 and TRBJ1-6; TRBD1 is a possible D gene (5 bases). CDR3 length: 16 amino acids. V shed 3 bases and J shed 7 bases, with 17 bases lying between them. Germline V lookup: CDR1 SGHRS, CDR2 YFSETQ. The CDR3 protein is CASSSGREGYNSPLHF. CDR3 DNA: TGCGCCAGCAGCTCTGGACGGGAGGGGTACAATTCACCCCTCCACTTT. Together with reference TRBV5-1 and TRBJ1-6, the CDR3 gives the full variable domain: KAGVTQTPRYLIKTRGQQVTLSCSPISGHRSVSWYQQTPGQGLQFLFEYFSETQRNKGNFPGRFSGRQFSNSRSEMNVSTLELGDSALYLCASSSGREGYNSPLHFGNGTRLTVT.

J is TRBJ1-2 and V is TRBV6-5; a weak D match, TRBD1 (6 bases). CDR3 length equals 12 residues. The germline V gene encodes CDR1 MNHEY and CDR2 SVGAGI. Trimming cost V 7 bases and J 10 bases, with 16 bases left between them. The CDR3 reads CASTIGQTFYTF. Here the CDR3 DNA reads TGTGCCAGCACCATAGGACAGACTTTCTACACCTTC.

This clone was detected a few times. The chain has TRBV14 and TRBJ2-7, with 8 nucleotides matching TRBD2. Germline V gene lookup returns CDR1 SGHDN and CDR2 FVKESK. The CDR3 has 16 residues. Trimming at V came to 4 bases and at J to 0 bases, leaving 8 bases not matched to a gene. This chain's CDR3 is CASSPNPGGLSYEQYF. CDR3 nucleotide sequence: TGTGCCAGCAGCCCCAACCCGGGGGGGCTCTCCTACGAGCAGTACTTC.

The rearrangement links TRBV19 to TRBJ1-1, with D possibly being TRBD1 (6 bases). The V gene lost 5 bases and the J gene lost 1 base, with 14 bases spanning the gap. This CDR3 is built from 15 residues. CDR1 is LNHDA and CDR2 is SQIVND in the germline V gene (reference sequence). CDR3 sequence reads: CASSARPGQNTEAFF. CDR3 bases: TGTGCCAGTAGTGCAAGACCGGGACAGAACACTGAAGCTTTCTTT.

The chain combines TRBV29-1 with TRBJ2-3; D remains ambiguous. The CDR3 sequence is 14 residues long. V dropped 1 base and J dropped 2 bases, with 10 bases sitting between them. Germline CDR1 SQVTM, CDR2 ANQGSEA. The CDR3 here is CSVEGPQSTDTQYF. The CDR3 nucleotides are TGCAGCGTTGAAGGTCCCCAGTCCACAGATACGCAGTATTTT.

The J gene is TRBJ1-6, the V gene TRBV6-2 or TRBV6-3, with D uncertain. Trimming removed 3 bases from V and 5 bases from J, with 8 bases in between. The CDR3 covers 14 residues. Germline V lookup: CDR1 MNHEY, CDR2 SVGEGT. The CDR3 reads CASSYIGDNSPLHF. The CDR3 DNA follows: TGTGCCAGCAGTTATATCGGGGATAATTCACCCCTCCACTTT.